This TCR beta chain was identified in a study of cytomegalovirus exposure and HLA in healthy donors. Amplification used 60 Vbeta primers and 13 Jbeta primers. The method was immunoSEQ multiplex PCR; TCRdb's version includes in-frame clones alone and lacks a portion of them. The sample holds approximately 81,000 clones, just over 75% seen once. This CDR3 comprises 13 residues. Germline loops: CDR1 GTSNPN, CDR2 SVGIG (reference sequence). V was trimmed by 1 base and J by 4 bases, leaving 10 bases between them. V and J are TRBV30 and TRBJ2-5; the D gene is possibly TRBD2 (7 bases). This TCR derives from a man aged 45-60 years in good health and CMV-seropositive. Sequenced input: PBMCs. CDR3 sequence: CAWSGGGLETQYF. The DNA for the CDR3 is TGTGCCTGGAGTGGGGGGGGCCTAGAGACCCAGTACTTC.